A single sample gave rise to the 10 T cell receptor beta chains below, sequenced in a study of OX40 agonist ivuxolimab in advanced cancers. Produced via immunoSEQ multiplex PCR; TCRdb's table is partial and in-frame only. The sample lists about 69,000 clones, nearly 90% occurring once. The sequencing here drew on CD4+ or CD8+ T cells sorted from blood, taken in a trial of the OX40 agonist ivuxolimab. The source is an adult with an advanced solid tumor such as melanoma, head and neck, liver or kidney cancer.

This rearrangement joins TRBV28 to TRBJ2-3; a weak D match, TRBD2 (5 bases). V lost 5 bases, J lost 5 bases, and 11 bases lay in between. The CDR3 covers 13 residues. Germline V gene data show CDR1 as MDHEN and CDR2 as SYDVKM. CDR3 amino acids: CASSRDYRDTQYF. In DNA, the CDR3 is TGTGCCAGCAGTCGGGATTACAGAGATACGCAGTATTTT. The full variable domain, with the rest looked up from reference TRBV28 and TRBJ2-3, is DVKVTQSSRYLVKRTGEKVFLECVQDMDHENMFWYRQDPGLGLRLIYFSYDVKMKEKGDIPEGYSVSREKKERFSLILESASTNQTSMYLCASSRDYRDTQYFGPGTRLTVL.

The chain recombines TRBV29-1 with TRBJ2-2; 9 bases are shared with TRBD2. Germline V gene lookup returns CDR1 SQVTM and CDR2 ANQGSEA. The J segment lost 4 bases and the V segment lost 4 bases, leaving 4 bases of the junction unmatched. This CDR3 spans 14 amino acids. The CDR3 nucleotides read TGCAGCGTTGGGACTAGCGTTCGCACCGGGGAGCTGTTTTTT. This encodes CSVGTSVRTGELFF.

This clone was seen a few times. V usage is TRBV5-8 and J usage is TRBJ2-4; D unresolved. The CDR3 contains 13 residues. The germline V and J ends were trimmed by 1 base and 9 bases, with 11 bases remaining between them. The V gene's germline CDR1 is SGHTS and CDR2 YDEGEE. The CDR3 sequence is CASSLHEIGIQYF. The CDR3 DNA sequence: TGTGCCAGCAGCTTGCATGAGATCGGCATTCAGTACTTC.

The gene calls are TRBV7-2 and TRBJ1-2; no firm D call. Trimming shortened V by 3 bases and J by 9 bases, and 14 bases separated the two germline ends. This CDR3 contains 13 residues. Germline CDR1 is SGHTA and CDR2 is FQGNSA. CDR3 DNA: TGTGCCAGCAGCTTCGATGGTAGGAGCCGCTACACCTTC. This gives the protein CASSFDGRSRYTF.

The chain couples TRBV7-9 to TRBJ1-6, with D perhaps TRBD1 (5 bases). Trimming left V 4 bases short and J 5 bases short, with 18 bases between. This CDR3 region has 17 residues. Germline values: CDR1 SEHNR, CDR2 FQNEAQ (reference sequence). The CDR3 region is CASSSPPGEANNSPLHF. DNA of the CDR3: TGTGCCAGCAGCTCCCCCCCGGGGGAGGCTAATAATTCACCCCTCCACTTT.

The DNA for the CDR3 is TGTGCCAGCAGCTTAGGAAGGGCTGGCTACACCTTC. Protein product: CASSLGRAGYTF. V is TRBV7-2 and J is TRBJ1-2, with D hard to call. V was clipped by 1 base and J by 7 bases, with 7 bases between them. Per germline, CDR1 SGHTA and CDR2 FQGNSA. This CDR3 spans 12 amino acids.

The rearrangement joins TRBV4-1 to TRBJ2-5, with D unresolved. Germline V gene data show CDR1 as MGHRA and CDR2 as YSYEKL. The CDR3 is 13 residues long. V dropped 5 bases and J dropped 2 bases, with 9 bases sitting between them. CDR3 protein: CASSNRPQETQYF. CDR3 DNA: TGCGCCAGCAGCAATCGACCACAAGAGACCCAGTACTTC.

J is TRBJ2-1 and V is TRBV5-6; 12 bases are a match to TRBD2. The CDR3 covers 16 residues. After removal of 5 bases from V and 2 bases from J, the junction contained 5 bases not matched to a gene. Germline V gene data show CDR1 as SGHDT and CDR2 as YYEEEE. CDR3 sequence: CASSFTSGRPYNEQFF. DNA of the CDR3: TGTGCCAGCAGTTTCACTAGCGGGAGGCCCTACAATGAGCAGTTCTTC.

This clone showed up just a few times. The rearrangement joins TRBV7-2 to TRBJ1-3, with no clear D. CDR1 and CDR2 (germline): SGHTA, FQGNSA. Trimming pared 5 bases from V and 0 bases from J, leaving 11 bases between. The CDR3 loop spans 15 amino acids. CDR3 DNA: TGTGCCAGCAGCCCTCCGCCGCGCTCTGGAAACACCATATATTTT. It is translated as CASSPPPRSGNTIYF.

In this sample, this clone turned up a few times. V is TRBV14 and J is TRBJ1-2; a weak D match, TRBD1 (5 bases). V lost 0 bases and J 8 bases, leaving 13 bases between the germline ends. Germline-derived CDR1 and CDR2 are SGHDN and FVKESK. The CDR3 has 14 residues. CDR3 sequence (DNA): TGTGCCAGCAGCCAAGACCCCCGCCAGGGCGGCTACACCTTC. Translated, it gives CASSQDPRQGGYTF. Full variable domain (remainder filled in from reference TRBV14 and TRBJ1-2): EAGVTQFPSHSVIEKGQTVTLRCDPISGHDNLYWYRRVMGKEIKFLLHFVKESKQDESGMPNNRFLAERTGGTYSTLKVQPAELEDSGVYFCASSQDPRQGGYTFGSGTRLTVV.